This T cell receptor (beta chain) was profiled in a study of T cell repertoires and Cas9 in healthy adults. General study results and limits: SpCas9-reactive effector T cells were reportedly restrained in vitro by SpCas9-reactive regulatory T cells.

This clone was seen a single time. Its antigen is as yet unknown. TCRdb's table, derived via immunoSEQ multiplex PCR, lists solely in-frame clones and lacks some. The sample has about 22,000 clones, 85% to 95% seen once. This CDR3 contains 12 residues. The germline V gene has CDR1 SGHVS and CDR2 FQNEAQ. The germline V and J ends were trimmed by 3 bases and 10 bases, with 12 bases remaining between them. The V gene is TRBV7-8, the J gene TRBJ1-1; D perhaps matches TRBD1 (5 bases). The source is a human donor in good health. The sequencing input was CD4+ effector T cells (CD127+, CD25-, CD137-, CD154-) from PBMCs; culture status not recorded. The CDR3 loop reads CASSFSGAGAFF. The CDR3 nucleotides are TGTGCCAGCAGCTTTTCCGGGGCAGGAGCTTTCTTT. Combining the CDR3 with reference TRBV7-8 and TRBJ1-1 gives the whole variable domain GAGVSQSPRYKVAKRGQDVALRCDPISGHVSLFWYQQALGQGPEFLTYFQNEAQLDKSGLPSDRFFAERPEGSVSTLKIQRTQQEDSAVYLCASSFSGAGAFFGQGTRLTVV.